Presented here are 14 T cell receptor beta chains from one specimen sequenced in a study of T cell responses to AZD1222 COVID-19 vaccine. Sequenced by immunoSEQ multiplex PCR; TCRdb stores in-frame clones only, minus some. The sample carries approximately 170,000 clones, 92% recorded once. This specimen consisted of peripheral blood, obtained 28 days after the second AZD1222 dose. Source of these receptors: an adult who received the AZD1222 COVID-19 vaccine.

V and J are TRBV19 and TRBJ1-4; TRBD1 is a possible D gene (5 bases). Germline lookup yields CDR1 LNHDA and CDR2 SQIVND (reference sequence). With 3 bases removed from V and 2 bases from J, the gap between germline ends came to 10 bases. The CDR3 extends over 15 amino acids. The chain's CDR3 is CASSMAGTTNEKLFF. In DNA form, the CDR3 reads TGTGCCAGTAGTATGGCGGGGACGACTAATGAAAAACTGTTTTTT.

The table lists this clone with a count of one. The chain has TRBV15 and TRBJ1-4; 10 bases are a match to TRBD1. V lost 6 bases and J lost 0; bases outside the gene matches: 4. The V gene's germline CDR1 is LNHNV and CDR2 YYDKDF (reference sequence). The CDR3 sequence is 16 residues long. The chain's CDR3 is CATRPGQGTTNEKLFF. The CDR3 bases are TGTGCCACCAGGCCGGGACAGGGGACAACTAATGAAAAACTGTTTTTT.

The genes are TRBV30 and TRBJ2-1, with D possibly TRBD1 on 9 matching bases. In germline, CDR1 is GTSNPN, CDR2 SVGIG (reference sequence). The V gene lost 0 bases and the J gene lost 8 bases, with 20 bases spanning the gap. The CDR3 is 16 amino acids. CDR3 DNA: TGTGCCTGGAGTGTGTTAGCGGGACAGGGTTGGGATGAGCAGTTCTTC. It is translated as CAWSVLAGQGWDEQFF.

The chain joins TRBV4-1 to TRBJ2-7; 12 positions agree with TRBD2. The DNA end lines up better with TRBJ2-1; the J call may be wrong. The CDR3 length is 16 residues. CDR1 MGHRA and CDR2 YSYEKL come from the germline V gene. The CDR3 loop is CASSQRLAGGKKEQFF. The CDR3 region has the DNA TGCGCCAGCAGCCAGAGGCTAGCGGGGGGGAAGAAGGAGCAGTTCTTC.

The CDR3 loop is CASSRGRLSNTEAFF. Written as DNA, the CDR3 is TGTGCCAGCTCACGCGGACGGCTATCGAACACTGAAGCTTTCTTT. This rearrangement joins TRBV18 to TRBJ1-1; D is ambiguous. This CDR3 region has 15 residues. The germline gives CDR1 KGHSH, CDR2 LQKENI. V lost 4 bases to trimming and J lost 1 base, with 13 bases between them.

This clone was observed once. This chain links TRBV11-2 with TRBJ1-1; D may be TRBD1 (5 bases). The V end was cut by 0 bases, the J end by 3 bases, with 11 bases between. The CDR3 totals 15 residues. Germline-derived CDR1 and CDR2 are SGHAT and FQNNGV. Here the CDR3 DNA reads TGTGCCAGCAGCTTAGATCAACTGGGGGACACTGAAGCTTTCTTT. It codes for CASSLDQLGDTEAFF.

The CDR3 sequence is CASSQTAIYPHEQYF. CDR3 sequence (DNA): TGTGCCAGCAGCCAAACCGCCATTTATCCTCACGAGCAGTACTTC. J is TRBJ2-7 and V is TRBV13; D unclear. The CDR3 runs 15 residues. V lost 5 bases to trimming and J lost 5 bases, with 19 bases between them. CDR1 is PRHDT, CDR2 FYEKMQ, per germline (reference sequence). Combining the CDR3 with reference TRBV13 and TRBJ2-7 gives the whole variable domain AAGVIQSPRHLIKEKRETATLKCYPIPRHDTVYWYQQGPGQDPQFLISFYEKMQSDKGSIPDRFSAQQFSDYHSELNMSSLELGDSALYFCASSQTAIYPHEQYFGPGTRLTVT.

The chain uses TRBV6-5 and TRBJ1-1, with a possible D match to TRBD1 (5 bases). Germline CDR1 reads MNHEY; CDR2 reads SVGAGI. Trimming took off 6 bases at V and 5 bases at J, with 13 bases between the two ends. This CDR3 contains 13 residues. The DNA of the CDR3 is TGTGCCAGCAGCACCATACAGGCGACTGAAGCTTTCTTT. Amino acids: CASSTIQATEAFF.

V gene TRBV2 combines with J gene TRBJ1-1, with unresolved D. The V end lost 5 bases, the J end lost 5 bases, and 18 bases lay between the germline ends. The CDR3 runs 15 residues. Germline V gene sequence: CDR1 SNHLY, CDR2 FYNNEI. The CDR3 is CASSHPLTDLTEAFF. In DNA form, the CDR3 reads TGTGCCAGCAGTCACCCTCTGACGGATCTTACTGAAGCTTTCTTT.

Only one count was recorded for this clone. V usage is TRBV5-1 and J usage is TRBJ2-3, with 9 bases identical to TRBD1. The CDR3 has 18 amino acids. The ends lost 4 bases at V and 1 base at J; junction bases unmatched: 13. CDR1 and CDR2 from the germline V gene are SGHRS and YFSETQ. CDR3 DNA: TGCGCCAGCAGCGAAGGGACGGTAACAGGGGGCGGCACAGATACGCAGTATTTT. This sequence encodes CASSEGTVTGGGTDTQYF.

This sequence joins TRBV27 and TRBJ2-7; D perhaps matches TRBD1 (6 bases). Germline CDR1 is MNHEY and CDR2 is SMNVEV (reference sequence). The V gene lost 6 bases and the J gene lost 0 bases, with 15 bases spanning the gap. The CDR3 totals 15 residues. The CDR3 DNA reads TGTGCCAGCAGCCCTACACAGGGAAACTCCTACGAGCAGTACTTC. Residues: CASSPTQGNSYEQYF.

The gene calls are TRBV6-2 or TRBV6-3 and TRBJ1-5, with TRBD1 as a possible D gene (5 bases). Trimming cost V 8 bases and J 7 bases, with 15 bases left between them. Germline CDR1 is MNHEY and CDR2 is SVGEGT. CDR3 length: 13 amino acids. DNA for the CDR3: TGTGCCAGCGGATACTTCAGGGCGCAGCCCCAGCATTTT. Protein product: CASGYFRAQPQHF.

J is TRBJ2-5 and V is TRBV6-1; no clear D. This CDR3 region has 15 residues. V lost 1 base, J lost 5 bases, and 14 bases lay in between. From germline, CDR1 is MNHNS and CDR2 SASEGT. This chain's CDR3 is CASSEVAALGETQYF. Written as DNA, the CDR3 is TGTGCCAGCAGTGAAGTGGCAGCTCTAGGGGAGACCCAGTACTTC.

This sequence joins TRBV19 and TRBJ1-1; D uncertain. Germline values: CDR1 LNHDA, CDR2 SQIVND (reference sequence). V was trimmed by 7 bases and J by 1 base, leaving 7 bases between them. The CDR3 runs to 12 residues. In nucleotides, the CDR3 is TGTGCCAGTAAGGTTAAGAACACTGAAGCTTTCTTT. Its translation is CASKVKNTEAFF.